This record covers a single T cell receptor beta chain. CDR3 length: 18 amino acids. Trimming took off 9 bases at V and 8 bases at J, with 29 bases between the two ends. This entry comes from a study of tumor and adjacent non-tumor tissue in lung cancer. The library came from three nested PCR rounds adapted from ARM-PCR protocols. TCRdb ran MiXCR on the multiplex PCR reads and lists one entry per CDR3 protein. The sample gives about 110,000 distinct CDR3 sequences, about 87% of which show up once; about 23% is in the top ten. No cell sorting was done before RNA was extracted from the tissue. Sequences were obtained from lung tumor tissue. This chain links TRBV12-3 or TRBV12-4 with TRBJ1-6; D gene ambiguous. The origin of this receptor is a man aged 65 to 85 with non-small cell lung cancer. For the CDR3, the DNA is TGTGCCAGGGAGAAGATTCGGAGACGGGGTGCTCCGGATTCACCCCTCCACTTT. Translating it yields CAREKIRRRGAPDSPLHF.